The clone carrying this T cell receptor (beta chain) was recorded a few times. Its antigen is currently unknown. This entry is derived from a study of OX40 agonist ivuxolimab in advanced cancers. Overall study findings and caveats: At doses 0.1 to 3.0 mg/kg, CD4+ and CD8+ clones expanded.

This table comes from immunoSEQ multiplex PCR, and its TCRdb copy is limited to in-frame clones, with some not included. The sample yields tens of thousands of clones, over 75% seen once. The V and J ends lost 4 bases and 3 bases respectively, with 10 bases between them. Looked up from germline, CDR1 is SGHKS and CDR2 is YYEKEE (reference sequence). The CDR3 covers 13 residues. This receptor was taken from an adult with an advanced solid tumor such as melanoma, head and neck, liver or kidney cancer. The source was CD4+ or CD8+ T cells sorted from blood, collected in a trial of the OX40 agonist ivuxolimab. This chain joins TRBV5-5 and TRBJ1-1, with a weak D call TRBD1 (6 bases). DNA of the CDR3: TGTGCCAGCAGCACCGGGACACACACTGAAGCTTTCTTT. It yields the protein CASSTGTHTEAFF.